These 17 T cell receptor beta chains were all obtained from the same sample, sequenced in a study of OX40 agonist ivuxolimab in advanced cancers. Measured with immunoSEQ multiplex PCR; TCRdb has only the in-frame clones, and not every one. This sample carries over 75,000 clones, about 90% of them seen once, and the ten largest clones take roughly 1.1%. Sequenced material: CD4+ or CD8+ T cells sorted from blood, taken in a trial of the OX40 agonist ivuxolimab. These receptors all come from an adult with an advanced solid tumor such as melanoma, head and neck, liver or kidney cancer.

The V call is TRBV11-1, the J call TRBJ1-1; the D is unclear. Germline assignment: CDR1 SGHAT and CDR2 FQDESV (reference sequence). V dropped 1 base and J dropped 4 bases, with 7 bases sitting between them. The CDR3 is 13 residues long. Written as DNA, the CDR3 is TGTGCCAGCAGCTTAGGGTATGGCACTGAAGCTTTCTTT. Translation gives CASSLGYGTEAFF.

The rearrangement links TRBV28 to TRBJ1-4; D unresolved. CDR1 is MDHEN and CDR2 is SYDVKM in the germline V gene. Trimming removed 5 bases from V and 4 bases from J, with 14 bases in between. The CDR3 consists of 15 residues. The CDR3 is CASSPGRRGNEKLFF. The DNA for the CDR3 is TGTGCCAGCAGTCCCGGGCGGCGGGGTAATGAAAAACTGTTTTTT.

The chain employs TRBV10-3 and TRBJ1-3; D unclear. The length of the CDR3 is 16 residues. Deletions cut 4 bases from V and 0 bases from J, with 13 bases between. Germline V CDR1 and CDR2: ENHRY, SYGVKD. The CDR3: CAISAGRLSSGNTIYF. Here the CDR3 DNA reads TGTGCCATCAGTGCCGGCAGGCTTAGCTCTGGAAACACCATATATTTT.

The chain has TRBV19 and TRBJ2-2; 13 nucleotides line up with TRBD2. The CDR3 runs 17 residues. V shed 4 bases, J shed 5 bases, and the junction held 7 bases outside the gene matches. Germline V gene data show CDR1 as LNHDA and CDR2 as SQIVND (reference sequence). The CDR3 nucleotides read TGTGCCAGTAGTAGATTGGGACTAGCGGGATGGACCGGGGAGCTGTTTTTT. Its translation is CASSRLGLAGWTGELFF.

The J gene is TRBJ2-1, the V gene TRBV27, with 14 bases fitting TRBD2. The CDR3 covers 15 residues. In germline, CDR1 is MNHEY, CDR2 SMNVEV (reference sequence). J gave up 8 bases and V 6 bases, and 6 bases lay outside the gene matches. CDR3 amino acids: CASRKGTSGSYEQFF. CDR3 sequence (DNA): TGTGCCAGCAGGAAGGGGACTAGCGGGAGCTATGAGCAGTTCTTC.

The V call is TRBV6-1, the J call TRBJ2-5; 7 positions agree with TRBD2. CDR1 is MNHNS, CDR2 SASEGT, per germline. The CDR3 loop spans 15 amino acids. With 3 bases clipped from V and 4 bases from J, the junction kept 8 bases outside the gene matches. The chain's CDR3 is CASSEGGRGGETQYF. Here the CDR3 DNA reads TGTGCCAGCAGTGAGGGCGGGAGAGGAGGAGAGACCCAGTACTTC.

The chain couples TRBV28 to TRBJ2-3; tentative D call: TRBD2 (6 bases). The CDR3 consists of 11 residues. Germline V gene sequence: CDR1 MDHEN, CDR2 SYDVKM. Trimming removed 7 bases from V and 8 bases from J, with 10 bases in between. CDR3 region: CASTREATQYF. The CDR3 DNA reads as TGTGCCAGCACCAGGGAGGCTACGCAGTATTTT.

This clone was observed a handful of times. This chain connects TRBV18 to TRBJ2-7; TRBD1 matches at 7 bases. Looked up from germline, CDR1 is KGHSH and CDR2 is LQKENI. V shed 4 bases, J shed 3 bases, and the junction held 6 bases outside the gene matches. The CDR3 has 14 amino acids. This CDR3 reads CASSQGQPNYEQYF. CDR3 sequence (DNA): TGTGCCAGCTCACAGGGACAGCCTAACTACGAGCAGTACTTC.

The rearrangement uses TRBV6-5 and TRBJ1-1; 8 nucleotides line up with TRBD1. After removal of 6 bases from V and 2 bases from J, the junction contained 5 bases not matched to a gene. Germline V gives CDR1 MNHEY, CDR2 SVGAGI. The CDR3 runs 14 residues. The CDR3 DNA follows: TGTGCCAGCAGCCCCGGGACAGGAAACACTGAAGCTTTCTTT. Its protein is CASSPGTGNTEAFF.

The V and J genes are TRBV9 and TRBJ1-1; D gene unclear. Trimming took 4 bases from V and 0 from J, leaving 10 bases between them. The CDR3 runs 14 residues. From germline, CDR1 is SGDLS and CDR2 YYNGEE. CDR3 protein: CASSSTTLNTEAFF. The CDR3 DNA reads TGTGCCAGCAGCTCGACAACTCTGAACACTGAAGCTTTCTTT.

V and J are TRBV9 and TRBJ2-7, with D tentatively TRBD1 or TRBD2 (5 bases each). Germline-derived CDR1 and CDR2 are SGDLS and YYNGEE. V was trimmed by 0 bases and J by 7 bases, leaving 17 bases between them. This CDR3 is 15 amino acids long. The CDR3 is CASSVGGVQSGEQYF. CDR3 in DNA: TGTGCCAGCAGCGTAGGAGGGGTACAATCCGGGGAGCAGTACTTC.

The chain employs TRBV2 and TRBJ1-5; no clear D. The germline gives CDR1 SNHLY, CDR2 FYNNEI. Trimming left V 6 bases short and J 0 bases short, with 24 bases between. The CDR3 loop spans 19 amino acids. CDR3 region: CASSARLAPGKGSNQPQHF. CDR3 DNA: TGTGCCAGCAGCGCCAGACTTGCCCCCGGGAAGGGTAGCAATCAGCCCCAGCATTTT.

The chain uses TRBV4-1 and TRBJ1-4; 7 nucleotides agree with TRBD1. Germline assignment: CDR1 MGHRA and CDR2 YSYEKL. Trimming cost V 5 bases and J 1 base; bases outside gene matches: 4. The CDR3 runs to 15 residues. CDR3: CASSNRQGTNEKLFF. The CDR3 DNA reads as TGCGCCAGCAGCAACCGACAGGGAACTAATGAAAAACTGTTTTTT.

This chain uses TRBV7-2 with TRBJ2-2, with a possible D match to TRBD2 (5 bases). CDR3 length equals 15 residues. The V and J ends lost 6 bases and 4 bases respectively, with 15 bases between them. Germline V lookup: CDR1 SGHTA, CDR2 FQGNSA. CDR3 region: CASSTNSGSTGELFF. CDR3 bases: TGTGCCAGCAGTACGAATAGTGGGAGCACCGGGGAGCTGTTTTTT.

The chain recombines TRBV14 with TRBJ1-1, with 8 bases identical to TRBD1. This CDR3 is 14 amino acids long. Germline-derived CDR1 and CDR2 are SGHDN and FVKESK. Losses at the gene ends were 3 bases for V and 5 bases for J; bases not matched to a gene: 5. In DNA form, the CDR3 reads TGTGCCAGCAGCCACGACAGGGGTGGTACTGAAGCTTTCTTT. As protein: CASSHDRGGTEAFF.

The chain carries TRBV11-2 and TRBJ1-5, with TRBD1 matching 11 bases. The germline gives CDR1 SGHAT, CDR2 FQNNGV. The CDR3 runs to 14 residues. The trim removed 5 bases at V and 7 bases at J, leaving 4 bases unmatched. CDR3 residues: CASSLGQGGQPQHF. The DNA of the CDR3 is TGTGCCAGCAGCCTGGGACAGGGGGGCCAGCCCCAGCATTTT. The whole variable domain, remainder taken from reference TRBV11-2 and TRBJ1-5, is EAGVAQSPRYKIIEKRQSVAFWCNPISGHATLYWYQQILGQGPKLLIQFQNNGVVDDSQLPKDRFSAERLKGVDSTLKIQPAKLEDSAVYLCASSLGQGGQPQHFGDGTRLSIL.

The chain joins TRBV9 to TRBJ2-3, with 7 bases fitting TRBD2. Unmatched junction bases numbered 11, after V lost 0 bases and J lost 1 base. Germline CDR1 SGDLS, CDR2 YYNGEE. The CDR3 is 18 amino acids. The CDR3 DNA follows: TGTGCCAGCAGCGTAGCGGGCAGCGGGGCGGAGGGCACAGATACGCAGTATTTT. This gives the protein CASSVAGSGAEGTDTQYF.